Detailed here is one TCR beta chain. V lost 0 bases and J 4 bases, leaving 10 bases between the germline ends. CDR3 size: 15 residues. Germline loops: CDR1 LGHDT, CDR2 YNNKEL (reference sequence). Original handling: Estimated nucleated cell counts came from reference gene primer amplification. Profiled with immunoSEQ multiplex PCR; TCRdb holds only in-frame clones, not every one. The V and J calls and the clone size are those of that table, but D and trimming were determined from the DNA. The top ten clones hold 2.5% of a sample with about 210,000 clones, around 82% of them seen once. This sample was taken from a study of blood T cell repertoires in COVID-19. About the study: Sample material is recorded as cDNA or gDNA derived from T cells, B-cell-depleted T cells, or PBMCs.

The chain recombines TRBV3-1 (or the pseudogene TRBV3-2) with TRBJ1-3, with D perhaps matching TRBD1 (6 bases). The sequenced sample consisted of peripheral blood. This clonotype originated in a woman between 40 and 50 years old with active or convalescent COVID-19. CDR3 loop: CASSQDPGAGNTIYF. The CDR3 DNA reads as TGTGCCAGCAGCCAAGACCCAGGGGCGGGAAACACCATATATTTT.